The 4 T cell receptor beta chains reported below all come from one sample, sequenced in a study of shared clonotypes between healthy human individuals (dated by TCRdb to 2018 to 2020). Preparation of the library involved the immunoSEQ multiplex PCR assay. TCRdb took over this immuneACCESS table, retaining in-frame rearrangements with V and J assigned. Such tables are incomplete; in checked studies, under half of the missing clones stem from an unresolved V gene, and the remainder is unexplained. Recorded for this sample are some 2,000,000 clones; 90% to 95% of them occurred a single time. The leading ten clones occupy around 0.13% of the sample. The source material was naive CD4+ T cells sorted from blood. This sample's cell subset or site label indicates: CD45RA+ positively selected. These TCRs come from a young man in good health.

The sample holds one count of this clone. The chain employs TRBV5-4 and TRBJ1-2; D gene uncertain. V lost 0 bases and J 13 bases, leaving 13 bases between the germline ends. In germline, CDR1 is SGHNT, CDR2 YYREEE (reference sequence). This CDR3 has 12 amino acids. CDR3 protein: CASSLGAPGVTF. CDR3 sequence (DNA): TGTGCCAGCAGCTTGGGAGCACCCGGGGTCACCTTC.

This clone has a single count. The chain employs TRBV12-1 and TRBJ2-1; TRBD1 reflects the table's D call only, with no check against the DNA. TRBV12-1 is shown as a pseudogene. This CDR3 region has 16 residues. The CDR3 DNA reads as TGTGCCAGCAGCCACCAAGGACAGGGGGCGCCCAATGAGCAGTTCTTC. It codes for CASSHQGQGAPNEQFF.

Of note for this clone: This specimen includes other DNA sequences encoding the same CDR3. This rearrangement joins TRBV10-3 to TRBJ1-2; D is unresolved. Germline V CDR1 and CDR2: ENHRY, SYGVKD. This CDR3 has 11 residues. The V and J ends lost 2 bases and 8 bases respectively, with 6 bases between them. The chain's CDR3 is CAISEGLGYTF. CDR3 nucleotide sequence: TGTGCCATCAGTGAGGGTTTAGGCTACACCTTC.

This chain connects TRBV18 to TRBJ2-6, with unresolved D. The CDR3 spans 15 residues. The germline V and J ends were trimmed by 6 bases and 8 bases, with 17 bases remaining between them. CDR1 KGHSH and CDR2 LQKENI come from the germline V gene. DNA of the CDR3: TGTGCCAGCTCGTTGGGTCTGCAGTACACCAACGTCCTGACTTTC. Protein sequence: CASSLGLQYTNVLTF.